This TCR beta chain was sequenced during a study of vaccination and CD4 T cells after COVID-19. Cultured CD4+ T cell DNA was sequenced using the Oncomine TCR Beta short-read assay. TCRdb analysed the PCR reads with MiXCR anew, one entry per CDR3 protein. The sample includes 4,600 or so distinct CDR3 sequences, roughly 29% of them seen just once. Treatment specified: approximately 9-day PBMC culture with coronavirus spike peptide pools or control peptides (ViraFEST assay). With respect to this clonotype: Antigen specificity is unknown.

The CDR3 runs 14 residues. V dropped 10 bases and J dropped 1 base, with 15 bases sitting between them. CDR1 and CDR2 (germline): LNHDA, SQIVND (reference sequence). The source is a human donor who had recovered from COVID-19. V is TRBV19 and J is TRBJ2-3; D is possibly TRBD1 (7 bases). Source material: CD4+ T cells from blood, cultured in vitro. This chain's CDR3 is CATRRRGRTDTQYF. The CDR3 nucleotides are TGTGCCACCCGAAGGAGGGGGCGCACAGATACGCAGTATTTT.